Here is one TCR beta chain with its context. Assay: immunoSEQ multiplex PCR; the TCRdb copy retains only in-frame clones and omits some. In the table there are a few hundred thousand clones, approximately 89% of which are singletons. The germline V gene encodes CDR1 LNHDA and CDR2 SQIVND (reference sequence). Trimming removed 3 bases at V and 4 bases at J, with 9 bases between. CDR3 size: 13 residues. The source of the sample is a study of blood T cell repertoires in COVID-19. The chain employs TRBV19 and TRBJ1-2; no reliable D call. The sequence was collected from a woman aged 50 to 60 who had recovered from COVID-19. Sequenced sample: peripheral blood. The CDR3 DNA reads TGTGCCAGTAGTATGCAGGCGGGCTATGGCTACACCTTC. Its translation is CASSMQAGYGYTF. Supplemented by reference TRBV19 and TRBJ1-2, the full variable domain reads DGGITQSPKYLFRKEGQNVTLSCEQNLNHDAMYWYRQDPGQGLRLIYYSQIVNDFQKGDIAEGYSVSREKKESFPLTVTSAQKNPTAFYLCASSMQAGYGYTFGSGTRLTVV.